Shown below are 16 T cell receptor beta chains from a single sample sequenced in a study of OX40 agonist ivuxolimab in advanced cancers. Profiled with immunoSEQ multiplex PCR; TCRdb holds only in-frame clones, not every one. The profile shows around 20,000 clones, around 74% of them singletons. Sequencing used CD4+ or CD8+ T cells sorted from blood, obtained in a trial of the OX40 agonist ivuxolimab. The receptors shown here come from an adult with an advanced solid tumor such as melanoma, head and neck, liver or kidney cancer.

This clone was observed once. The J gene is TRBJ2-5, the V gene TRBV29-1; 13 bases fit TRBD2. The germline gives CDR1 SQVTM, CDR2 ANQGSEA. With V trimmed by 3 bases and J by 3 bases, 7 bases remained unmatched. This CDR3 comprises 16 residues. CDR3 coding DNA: TGCAGCGTTGACGTAACTAGCGGGGGGGATAAAGAGACCCAGTACTTC. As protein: CSVDVTSGGDKETQYF.

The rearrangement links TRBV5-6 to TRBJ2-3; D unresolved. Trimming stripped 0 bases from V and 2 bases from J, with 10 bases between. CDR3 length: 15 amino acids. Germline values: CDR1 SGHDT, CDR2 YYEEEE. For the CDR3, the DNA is TGTGCCAGCAGCTTGGGTCGCTGGCCCACAGATACGCAGTATTTT. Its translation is CASSLGRWPTDTQYF.

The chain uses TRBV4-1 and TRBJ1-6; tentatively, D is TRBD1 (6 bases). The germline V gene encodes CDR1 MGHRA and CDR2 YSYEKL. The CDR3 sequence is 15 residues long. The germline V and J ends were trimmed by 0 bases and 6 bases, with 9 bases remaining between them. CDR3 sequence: CASSQDRQANSPLHF. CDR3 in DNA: TGCGCCAGCAGCCAAGATCGACAGGCTAATTCACCCCTCCACTTT.

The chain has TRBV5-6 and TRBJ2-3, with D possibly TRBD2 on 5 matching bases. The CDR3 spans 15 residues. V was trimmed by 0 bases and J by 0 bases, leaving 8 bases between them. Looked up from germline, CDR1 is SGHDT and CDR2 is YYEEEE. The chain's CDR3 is CASSLVPGSTDTQYF. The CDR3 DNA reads TGTGCCAGCAGCTTGGTGCCGGGGAGCACAGATACGCAGTATTTT.

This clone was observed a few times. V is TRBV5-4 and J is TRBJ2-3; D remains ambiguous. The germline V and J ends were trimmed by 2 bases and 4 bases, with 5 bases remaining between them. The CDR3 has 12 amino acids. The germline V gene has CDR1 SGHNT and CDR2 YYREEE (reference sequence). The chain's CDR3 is CASSFGADTQYF. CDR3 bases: TGTGCCAGCAGCTTTGGCGCAGATACGCAGTATTTT.

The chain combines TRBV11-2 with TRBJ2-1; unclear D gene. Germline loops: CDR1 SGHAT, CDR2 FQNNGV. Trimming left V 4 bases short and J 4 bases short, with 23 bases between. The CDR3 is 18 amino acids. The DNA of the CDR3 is TGTGCCAGCAGCTCCCAACTATTCTCGGCGGCGAGTTACAATGAGCAGTTCTTC. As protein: CASSSQLFSAASYNEQFF.

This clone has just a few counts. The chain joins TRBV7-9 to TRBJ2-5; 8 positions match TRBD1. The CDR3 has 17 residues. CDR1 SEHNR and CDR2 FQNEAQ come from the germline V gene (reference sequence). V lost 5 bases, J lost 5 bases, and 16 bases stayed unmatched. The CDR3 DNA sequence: TGTGCCAGCAGCCCCCCTGGCAGGACAGGGAAAGGGGAGACCCAGTACTTC. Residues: CASSPPGRTGKGETQYF.

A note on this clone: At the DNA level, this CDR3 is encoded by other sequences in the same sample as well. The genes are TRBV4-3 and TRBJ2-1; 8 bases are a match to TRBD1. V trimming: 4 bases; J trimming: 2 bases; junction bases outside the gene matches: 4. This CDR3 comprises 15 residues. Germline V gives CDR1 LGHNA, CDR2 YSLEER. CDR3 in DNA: TGCGCCAGCAGCCCGGGGACAGGTGCCTACAATGAGCAGTTCTTC. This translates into CASSPGTGAYNEQFF.

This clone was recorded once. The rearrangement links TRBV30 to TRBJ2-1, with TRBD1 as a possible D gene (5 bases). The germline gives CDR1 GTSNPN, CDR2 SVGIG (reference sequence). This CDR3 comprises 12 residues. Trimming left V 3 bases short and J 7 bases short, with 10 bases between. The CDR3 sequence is CAWSQGRNEQFF. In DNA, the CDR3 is TGTGCCTGGAGCCAGGGTAGGAATGAGCAGTTCTTC.

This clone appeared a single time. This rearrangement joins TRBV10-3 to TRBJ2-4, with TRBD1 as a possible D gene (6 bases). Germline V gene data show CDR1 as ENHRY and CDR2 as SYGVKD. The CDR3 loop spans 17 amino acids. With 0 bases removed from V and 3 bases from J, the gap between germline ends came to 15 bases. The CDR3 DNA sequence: TGTGCCATCAGTGAGTCCACAGGGCAGATGGACAAAAACATTCAGTACTTC. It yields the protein CAISESTGQMDKNIQYF.

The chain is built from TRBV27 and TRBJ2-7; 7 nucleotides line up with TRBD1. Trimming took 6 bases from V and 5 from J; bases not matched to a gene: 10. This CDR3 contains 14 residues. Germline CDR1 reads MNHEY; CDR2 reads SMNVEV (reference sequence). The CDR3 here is CASSSTGTEDEQYF. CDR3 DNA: TGTGCCAGCAGCTCTACCGGGACAGAGGACGAGCAGTACTTC.

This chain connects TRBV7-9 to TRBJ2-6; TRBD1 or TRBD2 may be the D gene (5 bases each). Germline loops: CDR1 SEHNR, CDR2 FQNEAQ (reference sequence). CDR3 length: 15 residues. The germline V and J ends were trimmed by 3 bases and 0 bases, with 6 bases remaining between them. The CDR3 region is CASSLGVSGANVLTF. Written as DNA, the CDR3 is TGTGCCAGCAGCTTGGGGGTCTCTGGGGCCAACGTCCTGACTTTC.

CDR3 DNA sequence: TGTGCCAGCAGCTTAAAAGGGGGGGAGCGAGGTAATGAGCAGTTCTTC. Translating gives CASSLKGGERGNEQFF. The chain couples TRBV7-9 to TRBJ2-1, with D possibly being TRBD2 (7 bases). V gave up 2 bases and J gave up 7 bases, with 18 bases separating them. CDR1 SEHNR and CDR2 FQNEAQ come from the germline V gene (reference sequence). CDR3 length: 16 amino acids.

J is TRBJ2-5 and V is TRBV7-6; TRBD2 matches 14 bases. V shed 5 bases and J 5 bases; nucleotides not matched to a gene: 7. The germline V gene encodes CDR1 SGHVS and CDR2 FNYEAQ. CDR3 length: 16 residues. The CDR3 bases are TGTGCCAGCAGCCTGACTAGCGGGGGGGCCCGGGAGACCCAGTACTTC. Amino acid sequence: CASSLTSGGARETQYF.

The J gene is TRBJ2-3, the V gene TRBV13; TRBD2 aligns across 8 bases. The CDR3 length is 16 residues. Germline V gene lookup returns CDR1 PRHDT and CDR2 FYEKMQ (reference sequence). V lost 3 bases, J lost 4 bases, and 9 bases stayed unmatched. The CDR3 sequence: CASSFNGRAPADTQYF. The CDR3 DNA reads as TGTGCCAGCAGCTTTAACGGGAGGGCCCCCGCAGATACGCAGTATTTT.

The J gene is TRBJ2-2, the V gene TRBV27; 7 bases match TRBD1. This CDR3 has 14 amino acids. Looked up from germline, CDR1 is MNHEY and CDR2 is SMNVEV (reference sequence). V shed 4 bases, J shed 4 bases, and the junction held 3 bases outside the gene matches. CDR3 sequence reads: CASSSGGSTGELFF. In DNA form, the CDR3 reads TGTGCCAGCAGTTCAGGGGGATCCACCGGGGAGCTGTTTTTT.